The clone carrying this T cell receptor beta chain was seen at least ten times. This record comes from a study of OX40 agonist ivuxolimab in advanced cancers. The CDR3 spans 19 residues. Germline V lookup: CDR1 MNHNS, CDR2 SASEGT. J was trimmed by 5 bases and V by 0 bases; bases with no gene match: 13. Profiling relied on immunoSEQ multiplex PCR, and the TCRdb table lists in-frame clones only, not all of them. This table has 65,000 to 80,000 clones, over 75% appearing once. The V gene is TRBV6-1, the J gene TRBJ2-2, with TRBD1 matching 9 bases. The TCR sequence derives from an adult with an advanced solid tumor such as melanoma, head and neck, liver or kidney cancer. The input for sequencing was CD4+ or CD8+ T cells sorted from blood, taken in a trial of the OX40 agonist ivuxolimab. CDR3 in amino acids: CASSEALGRGTGSTGELFF. In nucleotides, the CDR3 is TGTGCCAGCAGTGAAGCCCTGGGCAGGGGGACAGGGAGTACCGGGGAGCTGTTTTTT.